This T cell receptor beta chain was captured in a study of shared clonotypes between healthy human individuals. TCRdb's table, derived via immunoSEQ multiplex PCR, lists solely in-frame clones and lacks some. The sample consists of more than 2 million clones, 95% of them appearing once. Germline CDR1 and CDR2: MNHEY and SVGAGI. The CDR3 extends over 14 amino acids. Trimming left V 2 bases short and J 0 bases short, with 8 bases between. Notes on this clone: The antigen is undetermined.

Study findings and constraints: Rarefaction revealed incomplete sorted-subset sequencing despite large depth. Shared clonotypes across all four donors exceeded non-shared ones in generation probability.

The sample was naive CD4+ T cells sorted from blood. Stated subset: CD45RA+ positively selected. This clonotype was sampled from a man in his late teens or twenties in good health. The rearrangement joins TRBV6-5 to TRBJ2-7; D ambiguous. The CDR3 nucleotides read TGTGCCAGCAGTTACCGACACGACTCCTACGAGCAGTACTTC. Translating it yields CASSYRHDSYEQYF.